This TCR beta chain was identified in a study of blood T cell repertoires in COVID-19. Looking at the study overall: The study drew acute and convalescent COVID-19 samples from the United States, Italy and Spain.

CDR1 and CDR2 (germline): MNHNS, SASEGT. This CDR3 is built from 14 residues. Trimming pared 0 bases from V and 1 base from J, leaving 6 bases between. Original analysis: Counts of nucleated cells, estimated from reference gene primer amplification, were obtained. This table comes from immunoSEQ multiplex PCR, and its TCRdb copy is limited to in-frame clones, with some not included. That table supplies the V and J calls and clone size; D and trimming were determined from the DNA. The sample contains roughly 8,500 clones, 65% to 90% of which appear only once. The sample taken for sequencing was peripheral blood. V is TRBV6-1 and J is TRBJ1-1, with a weak D call TRBD1 (5 bases). This sequence was found in a human donor in a cohort sampled during active COVID-19. CDR3 nucleotide sequence: TGTGCCAGCAGTGAAGCGGGGCAGAACACTGAAGCTTTCTTT. Translated, it gives CASSEAGQNTEAFF.